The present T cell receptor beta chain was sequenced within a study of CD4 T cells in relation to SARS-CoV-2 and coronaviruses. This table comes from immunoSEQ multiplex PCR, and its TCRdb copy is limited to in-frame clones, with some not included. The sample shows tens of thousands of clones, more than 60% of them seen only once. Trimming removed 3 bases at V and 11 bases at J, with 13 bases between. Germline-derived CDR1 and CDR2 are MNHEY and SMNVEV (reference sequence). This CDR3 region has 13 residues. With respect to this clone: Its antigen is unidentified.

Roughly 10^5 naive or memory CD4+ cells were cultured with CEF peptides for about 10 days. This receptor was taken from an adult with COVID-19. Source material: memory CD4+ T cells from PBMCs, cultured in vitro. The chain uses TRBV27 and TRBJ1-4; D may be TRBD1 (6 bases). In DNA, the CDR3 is TGTGCCAGCAGTTTTCAAACAGGGTCCAAACTGTTTTTT. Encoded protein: CASSFQTGSKLFF.